The 7 T cell receptor beta chains listed next were all sequenced from one sample in a study of cytotoxic CD8 clonotypes in ibrutinib-treated CLL. Data came from immunoSEQ multiplex PCR; TCRdb stores just in-frame clones and leaves some out. The sample holds 130,000 or so clones; roughly 88% are singletons and the top ten take approximately 2%. The sequencing used PBMCs, collected after 24 months of ibrutinib treatment. The receptors were sampled from a human donor with chronic lymphocytic leukemia.

This chain joins TRBV27 and TRBJ1-1, with no clear D. The CDR3 has 16 residues. Per germline, CDR1 MNHEY and CDR2 SMNVEV (reference sequence). The ends were cut back, 4 bases at V and 0 bases at J, with 15 bases in the middle. This CDR3 is CASSYQAGKLNTEAFF. In nucleotides, the CDR3 is TGTGCCAGCAGTTACCAGGCAGGAAAATTGAACACTGAAGCTTTCTTT.

The rearrangement joins TRBV7-2 to TRBJ2-1, with D unclear. The V gene's germline CDR1 is SGHTA and CDR2 FQGNSA. CDR3 length: 12 residues. Deletions cut 0 bases from V and 7 bases from J, with 4 bases between. This CDR3 is CASSLAKNEQFF. The CDR3 DNA is TGTGCCAGCAGCTTAGCGAAAAATGAGCAGTTCTTC.

V and J are TRBV19 and TRBJ2-7, with D possibly matching TRBD1 (6 bases). This CDR3 contains 13 residues. The V gene lost 8 bases and the J gene lost 7 bases, with 18 bases spanning the gap. Germline CDR1 and CDR2: LNHDA and SQIVND (reference sequence). CDR3 nucleotides: TGTGCCAGTCGACAGGCGGCGAGGGGGGAGCAGTACTTC. This sequence encodes CASRQAARGEQYF.

V and J are TRBV9 and TRBJ1-4, with a tentative D call TRBD1 (5 bases). Germline CDR1 is SGDLS and CDR2 is YYNGEE. This CDR3 is 15 amino acids long. V dropped 4 bases and J dropped 7 bases, with 17 bases sitting between them. Here the CDR3 DNA reads TGTGCCAGCAGCTCCCGGGGAGGGACGATTGAAAAACTGTTTTTT. Translating it yields CASSSRGGTIEKLFF.

This chain links TRBV19 with TRBJ1-1, with D perhaps matching TRBD1 (5 bases). The germline V gene has CDR1 LNHDA and CDR2 SQIVND (reference sequence). The CDR3 is made up of 13 amino acids. Between the trimmed V and J ends, which lost 5 bases and 3 bases, there was a span of 10 bases. CDR3 nucleotides: TGTGCCAGTAGTGACAGCAGGGACACTGAAGCTTTCTTT. Its translation is CASSDSRDTEAFF.

This clone is a singleton in its sample. The chain uses TRBV4-1 and TRBJ1-5; D is perhaps TRBD1 (6 bases). The CDR3 runs 15 residues. With 1 base removed from V and 6 bases from J, the gap between germline ends came to 13 bases. The V gene's germline CDR1 is MGHRA and CDR2 YSYEKL. DNA of the CDR3: TGCGCCAGCAGCCAAGTATCGGGGGCCTTTCAGCCCCAGCATTTT. It encodes CASSQVSGAFQPQHF.

This chain joins TRBV4-3 and TRBJ1-2; D is perhaps TRBD1 (6 bases). The CDR3 is 15 amino acids. The V end was cut by 3 bases, the J end by 3 bases, with 14 bases between. Germline CDR1 is LGHNA and CDR2 is YSLEER. In DNA form, the CDR3 reads TGCGCCAGCAGCCAGGGAGGGGGAGAGGACTATGGCTACACCTTC. Translation: CASSQGGGEDYGYTF.